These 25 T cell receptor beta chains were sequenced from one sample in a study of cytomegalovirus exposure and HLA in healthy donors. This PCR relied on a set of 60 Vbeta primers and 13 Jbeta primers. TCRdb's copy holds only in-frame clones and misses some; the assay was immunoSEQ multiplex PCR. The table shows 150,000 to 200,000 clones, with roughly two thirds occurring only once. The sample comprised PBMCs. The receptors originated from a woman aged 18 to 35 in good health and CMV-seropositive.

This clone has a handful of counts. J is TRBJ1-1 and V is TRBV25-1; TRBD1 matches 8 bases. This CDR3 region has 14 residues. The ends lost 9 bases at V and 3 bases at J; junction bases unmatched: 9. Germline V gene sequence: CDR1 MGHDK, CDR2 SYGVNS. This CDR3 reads CASSHRGADTEAFF. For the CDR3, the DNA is TGTGCCAGTAGTCACAGGGGGGCAGACACTGAAGCTTTCTTT.

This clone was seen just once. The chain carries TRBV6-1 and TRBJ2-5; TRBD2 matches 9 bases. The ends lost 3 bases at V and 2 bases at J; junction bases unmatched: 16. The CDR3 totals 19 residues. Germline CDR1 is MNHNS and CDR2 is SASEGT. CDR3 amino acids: CASSDLGEVAGDGQETQYF. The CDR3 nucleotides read TGTGCCAGCAGTGATCTAGGTGAGGTAGCGGGAGATGGGCAAGAGACCCAGTACTTC.

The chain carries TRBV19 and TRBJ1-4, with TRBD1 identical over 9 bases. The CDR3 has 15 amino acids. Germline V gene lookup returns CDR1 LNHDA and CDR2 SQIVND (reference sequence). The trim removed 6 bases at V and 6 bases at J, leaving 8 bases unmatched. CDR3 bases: TGTGCCAGTAGGGTACAGGGGGCGGGAGATGAAAAACTGTTTTTT. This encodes CASRVQGAGDEKLFF.

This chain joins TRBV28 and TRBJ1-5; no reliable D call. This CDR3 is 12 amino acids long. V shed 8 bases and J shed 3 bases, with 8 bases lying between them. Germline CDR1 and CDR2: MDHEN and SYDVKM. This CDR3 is CASGRINQPQHF. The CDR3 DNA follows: TGTGCCAGCGGGAGGATCAATCAGCCCCAGCATTTT.

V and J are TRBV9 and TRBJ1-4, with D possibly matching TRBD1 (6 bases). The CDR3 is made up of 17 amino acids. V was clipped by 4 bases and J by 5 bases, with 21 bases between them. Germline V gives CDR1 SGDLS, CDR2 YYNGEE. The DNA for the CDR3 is TGTGCCAGCAGCCTGAACAGGGAGAGTAATATGAATGAAAAACTGTTTTTT. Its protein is CASSLNRESNMNEKLFF.

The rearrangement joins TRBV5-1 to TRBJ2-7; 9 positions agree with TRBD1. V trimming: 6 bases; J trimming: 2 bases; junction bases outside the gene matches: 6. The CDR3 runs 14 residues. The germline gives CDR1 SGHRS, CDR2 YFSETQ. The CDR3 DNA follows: TGCGCCAGCAACCTAGGACAGGGGCCCTACGAGCAGTACTTC. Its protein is CASNLGQGPYEQYF.

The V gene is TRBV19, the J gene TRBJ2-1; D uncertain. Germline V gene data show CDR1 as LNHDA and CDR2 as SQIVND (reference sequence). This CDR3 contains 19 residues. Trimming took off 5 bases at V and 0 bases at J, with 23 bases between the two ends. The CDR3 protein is CASSSQTPLRSNSYNEQFF. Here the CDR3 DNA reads TGTGCCAGTAGTTCTCAAACCCCTCTCAGGTCCAACTCCTACAATGAGCAGTTCTTC.

The CDR3 loop is CASSLGGGYTEAFF. The DNA for the CDR3 is TGCGCCAGCAGCTTGGGAGGGGGATACACTGAAGCTTTCTTT. This sequence joins TRBV5-1 and TRBJ1-1, with D perhaps matching TRBD1 (6 bases). V was cut by 0 bases and J by 3 bases, with 9 bases left in between. The germline V gene encodes CDR1 SGHRS and CDR2 YFSETQ. CDR3 length equals 14 residues.

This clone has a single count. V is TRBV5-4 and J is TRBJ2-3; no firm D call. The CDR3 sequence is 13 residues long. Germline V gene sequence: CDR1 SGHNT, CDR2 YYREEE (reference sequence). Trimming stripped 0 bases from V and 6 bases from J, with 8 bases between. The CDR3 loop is CASSLGRGDTQYF. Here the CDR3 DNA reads TGTGCCAGCAGCTTGGGCCGCGGTGATACGCAGTATTTT.

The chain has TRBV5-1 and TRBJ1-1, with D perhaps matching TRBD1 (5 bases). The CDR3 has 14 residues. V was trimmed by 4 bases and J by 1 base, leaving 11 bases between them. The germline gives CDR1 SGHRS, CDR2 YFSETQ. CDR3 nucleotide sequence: TGCGCCAGCAGCCCAGTAAGGGGGAACACTGAAGCTTTCTTT. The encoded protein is CASSPVRGNTEAFF. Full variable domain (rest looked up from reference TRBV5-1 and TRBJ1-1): KAGVTQTPRYLIKTRGQQVTLSCSPISGHRSVSWYQQTPGQGLQFLFEYFSETQRNKGNFPGRFSGRQFSNSRSEMNVSTLELGDSALYLCASSPVRGNTEAFFGQGTRLTVV.

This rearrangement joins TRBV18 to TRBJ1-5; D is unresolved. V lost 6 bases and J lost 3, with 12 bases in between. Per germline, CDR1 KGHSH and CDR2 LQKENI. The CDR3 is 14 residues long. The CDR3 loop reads CASSRDGSNQPQHF. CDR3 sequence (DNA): TGTGCCAGCTCTCGTGACGGGTCCAATCAGCCCCAGCATTTT.

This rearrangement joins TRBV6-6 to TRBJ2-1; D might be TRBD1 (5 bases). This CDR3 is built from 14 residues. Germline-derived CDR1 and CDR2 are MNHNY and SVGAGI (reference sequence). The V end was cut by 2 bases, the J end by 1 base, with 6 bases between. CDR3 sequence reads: CASSYRGSYNEQFF. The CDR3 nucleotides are TGTGCCAGCAGTTACAGGGGATCCTACAATGAGCAGTTCTTC.

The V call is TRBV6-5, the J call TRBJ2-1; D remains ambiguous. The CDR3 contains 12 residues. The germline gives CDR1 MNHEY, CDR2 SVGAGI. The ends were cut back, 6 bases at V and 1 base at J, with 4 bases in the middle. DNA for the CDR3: TGTGCCAGCAGCCCGTCCTACAATGAGCAGTTCTTC. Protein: CASSPSYNEQFF.

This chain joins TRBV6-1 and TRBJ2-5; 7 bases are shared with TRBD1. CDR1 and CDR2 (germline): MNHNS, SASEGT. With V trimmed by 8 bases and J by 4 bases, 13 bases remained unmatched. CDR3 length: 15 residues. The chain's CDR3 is CASRETGQVLETQYF. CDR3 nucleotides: TGTGCCAGCCGAGAGACAGGGCAGGTATTAGAGACCCAGTACTTC.

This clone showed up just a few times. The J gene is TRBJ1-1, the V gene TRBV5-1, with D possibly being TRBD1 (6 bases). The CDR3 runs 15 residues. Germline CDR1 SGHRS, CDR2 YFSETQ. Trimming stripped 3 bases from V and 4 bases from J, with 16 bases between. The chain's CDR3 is CASSWRSEGGTEAFF. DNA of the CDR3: TGCGCCAGCAGCTGGCGGTCGGAAGGGGGCACTGAAGCTTTCTTT.

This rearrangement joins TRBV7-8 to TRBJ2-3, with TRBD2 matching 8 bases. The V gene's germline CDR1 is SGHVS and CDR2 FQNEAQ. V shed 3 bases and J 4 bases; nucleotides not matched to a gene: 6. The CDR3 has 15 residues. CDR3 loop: CASSFSSGRSDTQYF. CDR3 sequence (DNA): TGTGCCAGCAGCTTTTCCAGCGGGAGATCAGATACGCAGTATTTT.

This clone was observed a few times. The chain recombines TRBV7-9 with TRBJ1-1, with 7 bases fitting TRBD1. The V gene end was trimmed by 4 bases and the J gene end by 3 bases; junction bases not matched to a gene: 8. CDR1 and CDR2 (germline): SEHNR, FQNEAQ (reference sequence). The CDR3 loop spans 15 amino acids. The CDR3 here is CASSYAAGGYTEAFF. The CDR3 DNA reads TGTGCCAGCAGCTATGCCGCAGGGGGGTACACTGAAGCTTTCTTT. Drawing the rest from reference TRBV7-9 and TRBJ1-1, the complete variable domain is DTGVSQNPRHKITKRGQNVTFRCDPISEHNRLYWYRQTLGQGPEFLTYFQNEAQLEKSRLLSDRFSAERPKGSFSTLEIQRTEQGDSAMYLCASSYAAGGYTEAFFGQGTRLTVV.

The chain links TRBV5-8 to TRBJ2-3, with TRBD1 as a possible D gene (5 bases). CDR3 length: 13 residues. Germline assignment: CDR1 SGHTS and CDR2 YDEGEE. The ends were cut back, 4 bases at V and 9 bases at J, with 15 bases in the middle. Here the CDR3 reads CASSPNQGVTQYF. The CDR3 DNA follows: TGTGCCAGCAGCCCAAACCAGGGTGTCACGCAGTATTTT.

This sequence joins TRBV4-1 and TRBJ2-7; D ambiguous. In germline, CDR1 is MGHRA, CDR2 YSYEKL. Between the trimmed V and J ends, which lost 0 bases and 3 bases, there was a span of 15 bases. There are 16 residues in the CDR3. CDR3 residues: CASSQDAEAENYEQYF. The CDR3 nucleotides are TGCGCCAGCAGCCAAGATGCCGAGGCGGAAAACTACGAGCAGTACTTC.

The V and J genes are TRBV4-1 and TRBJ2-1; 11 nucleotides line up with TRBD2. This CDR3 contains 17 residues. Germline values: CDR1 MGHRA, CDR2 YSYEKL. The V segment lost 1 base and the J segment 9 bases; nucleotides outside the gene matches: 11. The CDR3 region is CASSQGTVGLAVVEQFF. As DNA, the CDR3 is TGCGCCAGCAGCCAAGGTACGGTGGGACTAGCGGTTGTTGAGCAGTTCTTC.

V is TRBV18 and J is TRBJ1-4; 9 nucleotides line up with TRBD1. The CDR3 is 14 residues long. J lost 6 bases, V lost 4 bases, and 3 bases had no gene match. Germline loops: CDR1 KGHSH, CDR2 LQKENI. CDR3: CASSRQGGYEKLFF. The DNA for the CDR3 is TGTGCCAGCTCACGACAGGGGGGTTATGAAAAACTGTTTTTT.

CDR3 DNA: TGTGCCAGCCAACTAGCCCGGACGGTTCATGAGCAGTTCTTC. Translating gives CASQLARTVHEQFF. V usage is TRBV9 and J usage is TRBJ2-1; a weak D match, TRBD2 (6 bases). Germline CDR1 and CDR2: SGDLS and YYNGEE. The CDR3 spans 14 residues. Deletions cut 7 bases from V and 8 bases from J, with 19 bases between.

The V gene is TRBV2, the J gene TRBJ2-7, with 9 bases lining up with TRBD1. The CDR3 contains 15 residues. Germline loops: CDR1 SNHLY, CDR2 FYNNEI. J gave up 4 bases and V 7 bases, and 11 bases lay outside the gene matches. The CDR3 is CASNGPDRGVYEQYF. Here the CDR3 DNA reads TGTGCCAGCAACGGACCCGACAGGGGGGTTTACGAGCAGTACTTC.

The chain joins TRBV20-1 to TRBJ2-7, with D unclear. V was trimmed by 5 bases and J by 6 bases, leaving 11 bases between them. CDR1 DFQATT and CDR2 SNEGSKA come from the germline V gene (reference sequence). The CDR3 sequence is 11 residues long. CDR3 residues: CSAGTLSEQYF. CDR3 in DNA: TGCAGTGCTGGTACGCTGAGCGAGCAGTACTTC.

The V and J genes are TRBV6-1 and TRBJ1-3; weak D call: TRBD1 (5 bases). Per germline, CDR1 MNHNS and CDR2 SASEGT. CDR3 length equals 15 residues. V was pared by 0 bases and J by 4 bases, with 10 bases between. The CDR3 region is CASSEALGGGNTIYF. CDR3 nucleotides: TGTGCCAGCAGTGAAGCGCTTGGGGGGGGAAACACCATATATTTT.